One sample yielded the 13 T cell receptor beta chains listed below, sequenced in a study of blood T cell repertoires in COVID-19. Libraries were prepared by immunoSEQ multiplex PCR; TCRdb keeps only in-frame clonotypes and omits some of them. The top ten clones hold 3% to 4% of a sample with under 100,000 clones, roughly 90% of them seen once. The sample was peripheral blood. Source of these receptors: a woman between 65 and 79 years old with acute or convalescent COVID-19.

The chain combines TRBV11-2 with TRBJ1-2; 9 nucleotides align to TRBD1. The ends lost 1 base at V and 8 bases at J; junction bases unmatched: 2. The germline gives CDR1 SGHAT, CDR2 FQNNGV. This CDR3 is built from 13 residues. CDR3 protein: CASSLVGQGGYTF. The CDR3 DNA is TGTGCCAGCAGCTTAGTGGGACAGGGAGGCTACACCTTC.

With regard to this clone: One end of the junction is discordant with germline, which a read error may explain. This chain links TRBV19 with TRBJ2-7; TRBD2 aligns across 11 bases. Germline V gene data show CDR1 as LNHDA and CDR2 as SQIVND (reference sequence). The CDR3 loop spans 15 amino acids. The CDR3 DNA follows: TGTGTCAGTAGTGTCACTAGCGGGAGCTCCTACGAGCAGTACTTC. Residues: CVSSVTSGSSYEQYF.

The gene calls are TRBV5-5 and TRBJ1-4, with D unclear. The CDR3 covers 15 residues. V lost 4 bases to trimming and J lost 6 bases, with 16 bases between them. Germline assignment: CDR1 SGHKS and CDR2 YYEKEE (reference sequence). CDR3: CASSPSGGPYEKLFF. In nucleotides, the CDR3 is TGTGCCAGCAGCCCATCGGGAGGGCCTTATGAAAAACTGTTTTTT.

The chain joins TRBV30 to TRBJ2-7; 7 bases map to TRBD1. CDR1 is GTSNPN, CDR2 SVGIG, per germline (reference sequence). This CDR3 is 15 amino acids long. Trimming took 1 base from V and 3 from J; bases not matched to a gene: 9. DNA for the CDR3: TGTGCCTGGAGTGCCTTTACAGGGGAGCGCTACGAGCAGTACTTC. This encodes CAWSAFTGERYEQYF.

In regard to this clone: The sample carries other DNA sequences with the same CDR3. The V gene is TRBV5-1, the J gene TRBJ1-1; D remains unclear. This CDR3 region has 14 residues. Deletions cut 0 bases from V and 0 bases from J, with 6 bases between. From germline, CDR1 is SGHRS and CDR2 YFSETQ. In DNA, the CDR3 is TGCGCCAGCAGCTTGGAAGAGGTGAACACTGAAGCTTTCTTT. Its translation: CASSLEEVNTEAFF. Looking up the rest from reference TRBV5-1 and TRBJ1-1 gives the full variable domain: KAGVTQTPRYLIKTRGQQVTLSCSPISGHRSVSWYQQTPGQGLQFLFEYFSETQRNKGNFPGRFSGRQFSNSRSEMNVSTLELGDSALYLCASSLEEVNTEAFFGQGTRLTVV.

The V call is TRBV5-5, the J call TRBJ2-7, with TRBD2 matching over 8 bases. This CDR3 is 15 amino acids long. Unmatched junction bases numbered 5, after V lost 0 bases and J lost 3 bases. Germline values: CDR1 SGHKS, CDR2 YYEKEE (reference sequence). The CDR3 sequence is CASSLASGSFYEQYF. Here the CDR3 DNA reads TGTGCCAGCAGCTTGGCGAGCGGGAGTTTCTACGAGCAGTACTTC. The variable domain in full, completed from reference TRBV5-5 and TRBJ2-7, reads DAGVTQSPTHLIKTRGQQVTLRCSPISGHKSVSWYQQVLGQGPQFIFQYYEKEERGRGNFPDRFSARQFPNYSSELNVNALLLGDSALYLCASSLASGSFYEQYFGPGTRLTVT.

The chain employs TRBV19 and TRBJ1-4, with TRBD1 identical over 7 bases. The CDR3 consists of 14 residues. V trimming: 6 bases; J trimming: 4 bases; junction bases outside the gene matches: 5. Per germline, CDR1 LNHDA and CDR2 SQIVND (reference sequence). The CDR3 sequence is CASRGQPFNEKLFF. The CDR3 DNA reads as TGTGCCAGTAGGGGACAGCCCTTTAATGAAAAACTGTTTTTT.

The rearrangement links TRBV19 to TRBJ2-7, with D tentatively TRBD1 (6 bases). The germline V gene has CDR1 LNHDA and CDR2 SQIVND (reference sequence). V was trimmed by 3 bases and J by 4 bases, leaving 16 bases between them. The CDR3 runs 15 residues. CDR3 nucleotides: TGTGCCAGTAGTATCCACCGAGGGGACAAATACGAGCAGTACGTC. Residues: CASSIHRGDKYEQYV.

The chain carries TRBV10-3 and TRBJ2-7; D might be TRBD2 (5 bases). The CDR3 contains 11 residues. The germline gives CDR1 ENHRY, CDR2 SYGVKD. The V end was cut by 7 bases, the J end by 3 bases, with 7 bases between. CDR3 bases: TGTGCCATCAACGCGGGCTACGAGCAGTACTTC. As protein: CAINAGYEQYF.

The J gene is TRBJ1-6, the V gene TRBV30; no clear D gene. The germline V gene encodes CDR1 GTSNPN and CDR2 SVGIG (reference sequence). The V end lost 0 bases, the J end lost 8 bases, and 20 bases lay between the germline ends. This CDR3 contains 17 residues. CDR3 in amino acids: CAWSVRSFRGGDSPLHF. The DNA of the CDR3 is TGTGCCTGGAGTGTACGGTCTTTTCGTGGTGGAGATTCACCCCTCCACTTT.

In nucleotides, the CDR3 is TGTGCCAGCAGTCATACAGGGGGCTTTGGAAACACCATATATTTT. Amino acids: CASSHTGGFGNTIYF. The rearrangement uses TRBV27 and TRBJ1-3, with 9 bases fitting TRBD1. V lost 5 bases, J lost 3 bases, and 5 bases stayed unmatched. Germline V gene data show CDR1 as MNHEY and CDR2 as SMNVEV (reference sequence). The CDR3 covers 15 residues.

The genes are TRBV6-5 and TRBJ2-1, with 8 nucleotides matching TRBD1. This CDR3 is built from 12 residues. Germline V gives CDR1 MNHEY, CDR2 SVGAGI. The V and J ends lost 6 bases and 13 bases, in that order; junction bases with no gene match: 8. The CDR3 sequence is CASRIGTGLQFF. The CDR3 DNA sequence: TGTGCCAGCAGAATCGGGACAGGTCTCCAGTTCTTC.

This chain joins TRBV6-1 and TRBJ2-7, with 12 nucleotides matching TRBD2. The germline V gene encodes CDR1 MNHNS and CDR2 SASEGT. The CDR3 covers 18 residues. Unmatched junction bases numbered 7, after V lost 1 base and J lost 0 bases. CDR3 DNA sequence: TGTGCCAGCAGTGAAGAGTCTAGCGGGGGGGTGAGCTCCTACGAGCAGTACGTC. Encoded protein: CASSEESSGGVSSYEQYV.